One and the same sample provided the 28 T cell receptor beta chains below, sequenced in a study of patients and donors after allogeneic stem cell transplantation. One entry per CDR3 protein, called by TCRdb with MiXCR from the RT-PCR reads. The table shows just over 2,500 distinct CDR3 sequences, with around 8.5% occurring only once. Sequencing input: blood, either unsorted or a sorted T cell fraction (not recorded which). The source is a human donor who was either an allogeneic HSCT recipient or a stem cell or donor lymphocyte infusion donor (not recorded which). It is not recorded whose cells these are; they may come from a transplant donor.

CDR3 loop: CASSGVQGTGELFF. Written as DNA, the CDR3 is TGCGCCAGCAGCGGCGTACAGGGGACCGGGGAGCTGTTTTTT. The rearrangement uses TRBV5-1 and TRBJ2-2; 7 positions agree with TRBD1. Germline CDR1 and CDR2: SGHRS and YFSETQ. The junction had 5 bases not matched to a gene; V was cut back by 4 bases and J by 5 bases. This CDR3 has 14 amino acids.

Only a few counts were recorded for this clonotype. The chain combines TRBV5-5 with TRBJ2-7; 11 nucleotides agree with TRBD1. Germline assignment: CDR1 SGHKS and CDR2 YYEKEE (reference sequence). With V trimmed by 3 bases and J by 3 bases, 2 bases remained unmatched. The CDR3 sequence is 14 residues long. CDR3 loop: CASSWTGGYYEQYF. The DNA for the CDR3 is TGTGCCAGCAGCTGGACAGGGGGCTACTACGAGCAGTACTTC.

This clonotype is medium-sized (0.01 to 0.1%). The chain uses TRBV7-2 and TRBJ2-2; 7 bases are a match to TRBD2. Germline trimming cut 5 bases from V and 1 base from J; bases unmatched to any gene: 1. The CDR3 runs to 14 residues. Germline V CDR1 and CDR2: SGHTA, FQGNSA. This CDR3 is CASSPSGNTGELFF. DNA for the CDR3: TGTGCCAGCAGCCCTAGCGGGAACACCGGGGAGCTGTTTTTT.

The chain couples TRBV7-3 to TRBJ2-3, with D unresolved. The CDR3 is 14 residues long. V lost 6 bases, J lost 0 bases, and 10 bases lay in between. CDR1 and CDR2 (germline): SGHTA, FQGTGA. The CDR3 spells CASSQVASTDTQYF. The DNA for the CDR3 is TGTGCCAGCAGTCAAGTTGCGAGCACAGATACGCAGTATTTT.

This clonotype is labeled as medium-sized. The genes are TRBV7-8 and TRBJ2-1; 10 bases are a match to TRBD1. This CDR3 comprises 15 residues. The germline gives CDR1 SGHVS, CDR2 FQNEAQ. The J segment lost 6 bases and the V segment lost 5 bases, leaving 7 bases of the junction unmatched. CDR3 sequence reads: CASSRGQGVGNEQFF. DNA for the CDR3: TGTGCCAGCAGCCGCGGACAGGGGGTCGGCAATGAGCAGTTCTTC.

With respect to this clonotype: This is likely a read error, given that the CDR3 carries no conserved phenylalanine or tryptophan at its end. CDR3: CASQTGTSGTYEQYL. DNA for the CDR3: TGTGCCAGTCAAACCGGGACTAGCGGAACCTACGAGCAGTACCTC. The V and J genes are TRBV28 and TRBJ2-7, with TRBD2 matching over 11 bases. The CDR3 length is 15 residues. The V segment lost 9 bases and the J segment 2 bases; nucleotides outside the gene matches: 9. From germline, CDR1 is MDHEN and CDR2 SYDVKM.

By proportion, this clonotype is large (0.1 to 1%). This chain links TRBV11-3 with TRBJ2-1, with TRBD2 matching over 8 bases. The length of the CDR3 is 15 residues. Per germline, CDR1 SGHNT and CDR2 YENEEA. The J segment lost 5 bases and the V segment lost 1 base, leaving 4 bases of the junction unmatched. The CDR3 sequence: CASSLGAGGHNEQFF. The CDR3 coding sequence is TGTGCCAGCAGCTTAGGCGCGGGAGGCCACAATGAGCAGTTCTTC.

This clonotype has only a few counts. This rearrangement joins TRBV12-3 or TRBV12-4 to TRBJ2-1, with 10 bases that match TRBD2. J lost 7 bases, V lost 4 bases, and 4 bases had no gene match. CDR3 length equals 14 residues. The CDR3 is CASSSLAGSNEQFF. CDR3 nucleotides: TGTGCCAGCAGTTCACTAGCGGGATCGAATGAGCAGTTCTTC.

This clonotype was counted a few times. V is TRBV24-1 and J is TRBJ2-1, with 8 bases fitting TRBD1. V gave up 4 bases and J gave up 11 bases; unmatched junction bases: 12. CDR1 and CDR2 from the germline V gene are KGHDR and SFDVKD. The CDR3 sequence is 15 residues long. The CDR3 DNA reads TGTGCCACCAGTGACTTGAGGACAGGGCCCTACAAGCAGTTCTTC. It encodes CATSDLRTGPYKQFF.

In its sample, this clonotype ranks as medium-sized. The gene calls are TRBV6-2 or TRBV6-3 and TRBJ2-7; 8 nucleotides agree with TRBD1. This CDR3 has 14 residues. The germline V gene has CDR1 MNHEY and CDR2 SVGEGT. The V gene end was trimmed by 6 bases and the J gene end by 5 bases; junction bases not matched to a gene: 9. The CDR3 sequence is CASRDRDRRNEQYF. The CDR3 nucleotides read TGTGCCAGCAGAGACCGGGACAGGAGGAACGAGCAGTACTTC.

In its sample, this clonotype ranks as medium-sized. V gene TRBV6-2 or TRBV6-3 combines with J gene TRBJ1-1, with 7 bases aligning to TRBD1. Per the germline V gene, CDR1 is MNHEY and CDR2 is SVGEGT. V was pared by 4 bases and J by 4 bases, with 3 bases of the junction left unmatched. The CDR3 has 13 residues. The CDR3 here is CASSSRQGTEAFF. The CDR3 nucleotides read TGTGCCAGCAGTTCCCGACAGGGCACTGAAGCTTTCTTT.

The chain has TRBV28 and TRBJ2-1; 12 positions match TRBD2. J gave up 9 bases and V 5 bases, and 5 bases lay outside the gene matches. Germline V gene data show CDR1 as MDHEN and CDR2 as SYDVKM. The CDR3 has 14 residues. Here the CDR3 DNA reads TGTGCCAGCAGTCGACTAGCGGGAGCCGCTGAGCAGTTCTTC. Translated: CASSRLAGAAEQFF.

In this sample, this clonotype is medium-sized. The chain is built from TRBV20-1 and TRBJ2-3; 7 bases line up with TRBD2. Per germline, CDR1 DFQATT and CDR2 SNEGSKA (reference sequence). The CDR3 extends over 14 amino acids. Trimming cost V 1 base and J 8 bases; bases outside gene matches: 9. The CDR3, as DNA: TGCAGTGCTAGAGGGCGGCGGGAGCTCACTACGCAGTATTTT. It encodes CSARGRRELTTQYF.

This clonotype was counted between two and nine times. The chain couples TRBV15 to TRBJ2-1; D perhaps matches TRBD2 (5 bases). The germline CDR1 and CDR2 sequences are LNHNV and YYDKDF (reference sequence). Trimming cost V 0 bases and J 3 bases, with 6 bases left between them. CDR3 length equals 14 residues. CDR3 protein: CATSRDGSYNEQFF. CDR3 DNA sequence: TGTGCCACCAGCAGAGATGGGAGCTACAATGAGCAGTTCTTC.

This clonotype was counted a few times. The CDR3 DNA sequence: TGTGCCAGCAGTCAGATGAGCTACACCTTC. Translation: CASSQMSYTF. The V call is TRBV12-3 or TRBV12-4, the J call TRBJ1-2; the D is unclear. This CDR3 comprises 10 residues. Trimming removed 5 bases from V and 9 bases from J, with 7 bases in between.

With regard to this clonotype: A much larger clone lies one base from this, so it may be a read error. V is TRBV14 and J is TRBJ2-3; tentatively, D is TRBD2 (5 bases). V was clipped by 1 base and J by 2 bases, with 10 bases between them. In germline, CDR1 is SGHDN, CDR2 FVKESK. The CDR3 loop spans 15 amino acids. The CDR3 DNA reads TGTGCCAGCAGCCAAGGGAGCGGCTACACAGATACGCAGTATTTT. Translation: CASSQGSGYTDTQYF.

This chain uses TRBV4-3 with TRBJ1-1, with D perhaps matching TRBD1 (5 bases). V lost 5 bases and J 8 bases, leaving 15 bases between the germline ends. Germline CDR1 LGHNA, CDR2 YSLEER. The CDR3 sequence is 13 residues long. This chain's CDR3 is CASSSTTGTEAFF. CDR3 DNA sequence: TGCGCCAGCAGCAGTACGACCGGGACCGAAGCTTTCTTT.

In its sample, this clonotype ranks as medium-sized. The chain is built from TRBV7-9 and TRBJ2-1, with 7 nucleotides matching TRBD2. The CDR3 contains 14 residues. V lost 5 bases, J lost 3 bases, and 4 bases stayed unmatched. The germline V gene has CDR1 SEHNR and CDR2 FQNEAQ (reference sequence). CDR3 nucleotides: TGTGCCAGCAGCCCGACTAGCAACTACAATGAGCAGTTCTTC. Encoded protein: CASSPTSNYNEQFF.

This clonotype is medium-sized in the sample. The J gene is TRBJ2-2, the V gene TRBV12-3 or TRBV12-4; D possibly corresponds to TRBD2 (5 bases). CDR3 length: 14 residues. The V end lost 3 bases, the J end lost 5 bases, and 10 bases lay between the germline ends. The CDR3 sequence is CASSFVASTGELFF. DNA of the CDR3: TGTGCCAGCAGTTTTGTAGCGAGTACCGGGGAGCTGTTTTTT.

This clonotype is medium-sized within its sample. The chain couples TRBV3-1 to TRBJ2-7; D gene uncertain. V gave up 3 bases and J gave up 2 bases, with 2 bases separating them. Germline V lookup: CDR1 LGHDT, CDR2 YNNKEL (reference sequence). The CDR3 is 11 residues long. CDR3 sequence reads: CASSHTYEQYF. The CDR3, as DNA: TGTGCCAGCAGCCATACCTACGAGCAGTACTTC.

As DNA, the CDR3 is TGTGCCAGCAGTTCAATAGCGGGAGGGAAACGCGAGCAGTACTTC. Its protein product is CASSSIAGGKREQYF. The V and J genes are TRBV28 and TRBJ2-7, with TRBD2 identical over 11 bases. This CDR3 is built from 15 residues. Unmatched junction bases numbered 8, after V lost 4 bases and J lost 6 bases. CDR1 is MDHEN, CDR2 SYDVKM, per germline.

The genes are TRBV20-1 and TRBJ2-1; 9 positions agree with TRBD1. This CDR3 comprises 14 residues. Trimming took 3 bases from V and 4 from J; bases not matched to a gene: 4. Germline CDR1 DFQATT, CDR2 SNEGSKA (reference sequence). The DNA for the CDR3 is TGCAGTGCTAGGGGGGACAGGGATTACAATGAGCAGTTCTTC. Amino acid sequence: CSARGDRDYNEQFF.

The CDR3 reads CASSFLSDQETQYF. In DNA form, the CDR3 reads TGCGCCAGCAGCTTCCTATCGGATCAAGAGACCCAGTACTTC. This chain uses TRBV5-1 with TRBJ2-5; D remains ambiguous. Germline-derived CDR1 and CDR2 are SGHRS and YFSETQ. The CDR3 runs 14 residues. Trimming removed 2 bases at V and 2 bases at J, with 10 bases between.

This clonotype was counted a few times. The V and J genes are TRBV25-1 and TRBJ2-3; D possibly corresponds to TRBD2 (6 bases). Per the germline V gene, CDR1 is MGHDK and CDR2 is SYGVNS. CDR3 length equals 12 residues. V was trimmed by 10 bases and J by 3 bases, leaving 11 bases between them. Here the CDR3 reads CATVGRTDTQYF. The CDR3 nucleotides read TGTGCCACCGTAGGGAGGACAGATACGCAGTATTTT.

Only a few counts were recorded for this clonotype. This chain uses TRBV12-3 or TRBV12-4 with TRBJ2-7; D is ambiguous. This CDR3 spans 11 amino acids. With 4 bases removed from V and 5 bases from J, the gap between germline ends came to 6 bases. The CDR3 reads CASSWRNEQYF. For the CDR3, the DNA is TGTGCCAGCAGTTGGAGAAACGAGCAGTACTTC.

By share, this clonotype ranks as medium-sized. CDR3 region: CASRGTSGPQGEQFF. For the CDR3, the DNA is TGTGCCAGCAGGGGGACTAGCGGGCCCCAGGGCGAGCAGTTCTTC. The chain combines TRBV2 with TRBJ2-1, with 12 bases lining up with TRBD2. CDR3 size: 15 residues. In germline, CDR1 is SNHLY, CDR2 FYNNEI. The J segment lost 10 bases and the V segment lost 6 bases, leaving 10 bases of the junction unmatched. The entire variable domain, with the rest obtained from reference TRBV2 and TRBJ2-1, is as follows: EPEVTQTPSHQVTQMGQEVILRCVPISNHLYFYWYRQILGQKVEFLVSFYNNEISEKSEIFDDQFSVERPDGSNFTLKIRSTKLEDSAMYFCASRGTSGPQGEQFFGPGTRLTVL.

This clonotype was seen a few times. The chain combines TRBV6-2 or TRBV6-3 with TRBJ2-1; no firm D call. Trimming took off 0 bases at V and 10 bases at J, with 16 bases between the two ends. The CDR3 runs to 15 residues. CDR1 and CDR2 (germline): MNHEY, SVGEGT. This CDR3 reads CASSYSPVGFSEQFF. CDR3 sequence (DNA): TGTGCCAGCAGTTACTCCCCAGTCGGCTTTAGCGAGCAGTTCTTC.

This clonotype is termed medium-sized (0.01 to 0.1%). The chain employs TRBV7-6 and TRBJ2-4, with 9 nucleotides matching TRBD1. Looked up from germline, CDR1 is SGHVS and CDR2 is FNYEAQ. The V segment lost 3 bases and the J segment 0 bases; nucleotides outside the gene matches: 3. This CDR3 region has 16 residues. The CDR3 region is CASSLGTGLAKNIQYF. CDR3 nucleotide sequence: TGTGCCAGCAGCTTGGGGACAGGGCTAGCCAAAAACATTCAGTACTTC. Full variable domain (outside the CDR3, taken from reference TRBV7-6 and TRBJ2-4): GAGVSQSPRYKVTKRGQDVALRCDPISGHVSLYWYRQALGQGPEFLTYFNYEAQQDKSGLPNDRFSAERPEGSISTLTIQRTEQRDSAMYRCASSLGTGLAKNIQYFGAGTRLSVL.